This entry features one T cell receptor (beta chain) sequence. It has no known antigen specificity. At one end, the junction sequence differs from germline, possibly due to a read error. These data come from a study of blood T cell repertoires in COVID-19 (TCRdb year 2020). In the study overall: Samples covering the acute and convalescent phases of COVID-19 were provided by collaborators in the United States, Italy and Spain. The prospective study material was composed of cDNA or gDNA derived from T cells, B-cell-depleted T cells, or PBMCs. Deeply sampled blood TCRbeta repertoires from subjects exposed to, actively infected with, or recovered from COVID-19 were included in the dataset. A freely available public database, intended as a resource for researchers studying the immune response to SARS-CoV-2, is where the repertoires were released. The samples were drawn from two sources: the first 160 participants of the ongoing ImmuneRACE study, and some 1,300 subjects contributed by 6 global collaborators. The sample metadata nearly always contained a de-identified subject ID, COVID-19 status, age in years and sex. HLA class I and class II types, where available, came from metadata supplied by the sample provider rather than from assay-based typing. Beyond this particular receptor, the publication reports: The amount of clinical and demographic metadata varied by source and participant and was provided uncurated.

Reading from cysteine to phenylalanine, the CDR3 counts 12 amino acids. Only CDR3 DNA is held: 36 bases, read in frame from base 1. Taken from the germline V gene, the CDR1 and CDR2 loops are SQVTM and ANQGSEA. TCRbeta CDR3 regions were amplified from genomic DNA using the immunoSEQ Assay, a bias-controlled multiplex PCR. As for the original processing: The number of nucleated cells in each sample was estimated by amplification of reference gene primers within the assay. Sequence reads were collapsed and filtered to measure the absolute abundance of every unique TCRbeta CDR3 rearrangement. For each sample, productive Simpson clonality was calculated as the square root of Simpson's diversity index across productive rearrangements. TCRdb's version of the immuneACCESS table is confined to in-frame rearrangements and falls short of the full clone set. An unresolved V gene accounts for under half of the shortfall where checked; the remainder is of unknown origin. V and J calls and clone size are those listed in that table; D and trimming were worked out from the DNA. Counted in this sample were 45,000 to 55,000 clones; around 72% of them appeared once. The ten largest make up 15% of the sample.

Each collaborating institution followed its own protocols to collect whole blood in K2EDTA tubes. For TCRbeta analysis, collaborator samples were shipped as frozen whole blood, as isolated PBMCs, or as DNA extracted from either sample type. The clonotype was recovered from a human donor with active or convalescent COVID-19. The donor label of this sample is uncertain. The chain employs TRBV29-1 and TRBJ2-1; TRBD2 is perhaps the D gene, given 6 matching bases. The specimen sequenced was peripheral blood. The CDR3 protein is CSVEELAKSQFF. The DNA sequence follows: TGCAGCGTGGAAGAACTAGCTAAAAGCCAGTTCTTC.